One and the same sample provided the 15 T cell receptor beta chains below, sequenced in a study of vaccination effects on CD4 cells after COVID-19. The antigens for these receptors are not known. Method: immunoSEQ multiplex PCR; TCRdb's copy keeps in-frame clones and lacks some. The table includes some 26,000 clones, around 73% detected once. CD4+ T cell isolation took place after approximately 11 days of culture. This specimen was CD4+ T cells from PBMCs cultured without peptide, taken before COVID-19 vaccination. The receptors here all came from a human donor who received a COVID-19 vaccine.

This chain joins TRBV5-6 and TRBJ1-2; D is perhaps TRBD1 (5 bases). The germline V gene has CDR1 SGHDT and CDR2 YYEEEE. CDR3 size: 13 residues. Trimming removed 7 bases at V and 3 bases at J, with 13 bases between. The CDR3 sequence is CASRPGPYYGYTF. CDR3 nucleotide sequence: TGTGCCAGCCGCCCGGGACCATACTATGGCTACACCTTC.

The sample holds one count of this clone. The chain is built from TRBV6-6 and TRBJ2-7, with D hard to call. V was clipped by 1 base and J by 6 bases, with 13 bases between them. The V gene's germline CDR1 is MNHNY and CDR2 SVGAGI (reference sequence). The CDR3 runs to 14 residues. The CDR3 here is CASSYLGPRGEQYF. Written as DNA, the CDR3 is TGTGCCAGCAGTTACTTAGGACCCCGTGGCGAGCAGTACTTC.

This clone was recorded once. The J gene is TRBJ2-5, the V gene TRBV5-1, with 9 positions matching TRBD2. Germline CDR1 SGHRS, CDR2 YFSETQ. This CDR3 spans 16 amino acids. The ends lost 2 bases at V and 1 base at J; junction bases unmatched: 6. This CDR3 is CASSFNKRGVQETQYF. Here the CDR3 DNA reads TGCGCCAGCAGCTTTAATAAGCGGGGGGTCCAAGAGACCCAGTACTTC.

There are a few counts of this clone. This chain links TRBV7-9 with TRBJ2-7; D may match TRBD1 or TRBD2 (7 bases each). The CDR3 consists of 17 residues. V lost 5 bases and J lost 3, with 23 bases in between. Germline CDR1 is SEHNR and CDR2 is FQNEAQ (reference sequence). CDR3 DNA: TGTGCCAGCAGCCCGACCTCAGGGGGGGACATTAGCTACGAGCAGTACTTC. Translation gives CASSPTSGGDISYEQYF.

V is TRBV7-9 and J is TRBJ1-1, with D possibly TRBD1 on 5 matching bases. With 5 bases removed from V and 7 bases from J, the gap between germline ends came to 14 bases. The CDR3 contains 13 residues. Germline V CDR1 and CDR2: SEHNR, FQNEAQ (reference sequence). In DNA form, the CDR3 reads TGTGCCAGCAGCCGACCGGGGACGGATGAAGCTTTCTTT. It translates to CASSRPGTDEAFF.

In this sample, this clone turned up a few times. The chain recombines TRBV6-5 with TRBJ2-3, with TRBD1 as a possible D gene (5 bases). Germline-derived CDR1 and CDR2 are MNHEY and SVGAGI. The V end lost 8 bases, the J end lost 2 bases, and 11 bases lay between the germline ends. CDR3 length: 13 residues. The CDR3 loop reads CASLDSNTDTQYF. The CDR3 nucleotides are TGTGCCAGCCTTGACAGTAACACAGATACGCAGTATTTT.

This clone was detected only a few times. This rearrangement joins TRBV7-9 to TRBJ1-6, with D perhaps matching TRBD1 (5 bases). This CDR3 contains 18 residues. Germline V gene sequence: CDR1 SEHNR, CDR2 FQNEAQ (reference sequence). The germline V and J ends were trimmed by 1 base and 2 bases, with 15 bases remaining between them. CDR3 sequence: CASSLEGGAPTYNSPLHF. The CDR3 nucleotides read TGTGCCAGCAGCTTAGAGGGCGGGGCCCCCACCTATAATTCACCCCTCCACTTT.

CDR3 sequence reads: CASSLWGSPSSYNEQFF. In nucleotides, the CDR3 is TGTGCCAGCAGTTTATGGGGTAGCCCGAGCTCCTACAATGAGCAGTTCTTC. The chain uses TRBV27 and TRBJ2-1, with D unclear. V was clipped by 1 base and J by 0 bases, with 13 bases between them. The germline V gene has CDR1 MNHEY and CDR2 SMNVEV (reference sequence). This CDR3 has 17 residues.

The chain links TRBV30 to TRBJ1-2; 8 bases map to TRBD1. CDR1 GTSNPN and CDR2 SVGIG come from the germline V gene (reference sequence). CDR3 size: 17 residues. V was clipped by 4 bases and J by 0 bases; unmatched bases: 13. CDR3 residues: CAWTSGLGDRSNYGYTF. The DNA of the CDR3 is TGTGCCTGGACCTCAGGGCTAGGGGACAGGTCTAACTATGGCTACACCTTC.

The rearrangement joins TRBV28 to TRBJ1-4, with D unresolved. This CDR3 is built from 15 residues. Trimming took 6 bases from V and 7 from J, leaving 18 bases between them. CDR1 is MDHEN and CDR2 is SYDVKM in the germline V gene. The CDR3 spells CASSQNRGLSEKLFF. The CDR3 coding sequence is TGTGCCAGCAGCCAGAACCGGGGTTTGAGTGAAAAACTGTTTTTT.

The rearrangement uses TRBV28 and TRBJ1-4; D remains unclear. This CDR3 has 14 amino acids. Germline CDR1 MDHEN, CDR2 SYDVKM. Deletions cut 9 bases from V and 7 bases from J, with 18 bases between. The CDR3 nucleotides read TGTGCCAGTAAACCGAGGGTTGGTCTTGAAAAACTGTTTTTT. Residues: CASKPRVGLEKLFF.

In its sample, this clone was seen once. The chain carries TRBV9 and TRBJ1-1; TRBD1 agrees at 9 bases. This CDR3 has 14 residues. Germline V CDR1 and CDR2: SGDLS, YYNGEE. V shed 4 bases and J 4 bases; nucleotides not matched to a gene: 5. For the CDR3, the DNA is TGTGCCAGCAGCTTCCGGGACAGGGTCACTGAAGCTTTCTTT. This encodes CASSFRDRVTEAFF.

The rearrangement joins TRBV28 to TRBJ1-6; TRBD1 is a possible D gene (5 bases). The length of the CDR3 is 13 residues. Germline V lookup: CDR1 MDHEN, CDR2 SYDVKM. V gave up 7 bases and J gave up 6 bases, with 10 bases separating them. The CDR3 DNA sequence: TGTGCCAGCATTTCAGGGTTTAATTCACCCCTCCACTTT. It translates to CASISGFNSPLHF.

V gene TRBV28 combines with J gene TRBJ1-1; D perhaps matches TRBD1 (5 bases). CDR1 and CDR2 from the germline V gene are MDHEN and SYDVKM. Trimming shortened V by 8 bases and J by 4 bases, and 20 bases separated the two germline ends. The CDR3 has 15 amino acids. The CDR3 reads CASRHLGGPGTEAFF. The CDR3 DNA is TGTGCCAGCCGGCACCTCGGGGGACCCGGCACTGAAGCTTTCTTT.

The V and J genes are TRBV5-1 and TRBJ2-7; no firm D call. Germline assignment: CDR1 SGHRS and CDR2 YFSETQ. Trimming removed 4 bases at V and 1 base at J, with 9 bases between. CDR3 length: 13 residues. In DNA form, the CDR3 reads TGCGCCAGCAGCCGACCGAGGTCCTACGAGCAGTACTTC. It codes for CASSRPRSYEQYF.